The entry below describes one T cell receptor (beta chain). Antigen unknown. Time point specified: cycle 4 day 1 (C4D1), after 6 weeks of nivolumab. Patients all relapsed after autologous stem cell transplantation, and there was variation in brentuximab vedotin exposure. The data are from a study of PD-1 blockade in classical Hodgkin lymphoma. The study's findings and limits: Before treatment, complete responders showed about the same diversity as newly diagnosed patients.

Clones were sequenced by immunoSEQ multiplex PCR, and TCRdb holds only the in-frame ones, with some missing. In the table there are about 21,000 clones, more than 80% of which are singletons. V was pared by 4 bases and J by 0 bases, with 18 bases of the junction left unmatched. The length of the CDR3 is 21 residues. Germline V lookup: CDR1 SGHRS, CDR2 YFSETQ. The sequenced sample was peripheral blood mononuclear cells (PBMCs), obtained before the fourth cycle of nivolumab. The V gene is TRBV5-1, the J gene TRBJ2-6; 8 bases align to TRBD1. This receptor was taken from a human donor with classical Hodgkin lymphoma. Here the CDR3 reads CASSPTSQGALRDSGANVLTF. The DNA of the CDR3 is TGCGCCAGCAGCCCCACCTCGCAGGGGGCGCTGCGGGACTCTGGGGCCAACGTCCTGACTTTC.